The sequence of this T cell receptor beta chain was determined in a study of cytotoxic CD8 clonotypes in ibrutinib-treated CLL. Overall study context: Patients gave response samples after a median approximately 11 months of treatment, range 6 to 36.

Produced via immunoSEQ multiplex PCR; TCRdb's table is partial and in-frame only. The data hold 40,000 or so clones, with roughly three quarters observed a single time. The study, taken as a whole, reports: Different sampling times were used for sustained-remission and progressing patients. A rise in clonality was seen at ibrutinib response, and a fall back toward baseline was seen at progression. Age-matched healthy donor levels were exceeded by baseline clonality, which tracked circulating CD8+ T-cell counts.

The CDR3 totals 14 residues. CDR1 is MNHEY and CDR2 is SMNVEV in the germline V gene (reference sequence). Trimming left V 0 bases short and J 1 base short, with 6 bases between. Note on this clone: Antigen: not known.

The sequence derives from a human donor with chronic lymphocytic leukemia. The V gene is TRBV27, the J gene TRBJ1-1, with a possible D match to TRBD1 (6 bases). The specimen was PBMCs, collected after 12 months of ibrutinib treatment. The DNA of the CDR3 is TGTGCCAGCAGTTTATCAGGGGGGAACACTGAAGCTTTCTTT. Translation gives CASSLSGGNTEAFF.